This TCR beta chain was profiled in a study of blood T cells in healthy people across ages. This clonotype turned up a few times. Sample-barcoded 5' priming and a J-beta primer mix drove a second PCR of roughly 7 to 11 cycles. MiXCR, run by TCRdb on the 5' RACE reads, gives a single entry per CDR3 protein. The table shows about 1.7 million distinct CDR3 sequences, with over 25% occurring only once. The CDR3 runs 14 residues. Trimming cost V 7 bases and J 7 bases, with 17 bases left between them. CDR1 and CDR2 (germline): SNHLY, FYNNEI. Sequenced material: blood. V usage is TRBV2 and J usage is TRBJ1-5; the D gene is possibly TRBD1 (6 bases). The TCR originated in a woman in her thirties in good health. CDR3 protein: CASNLQGLEQPQHF. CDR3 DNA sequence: TGTGCCAGCAACTTACAGGGTTTAGAACAGCCCCAGCATTTT.